The rows below give T cell receptor beta chains drawn from one sample of a study of shared clonotypes between healthy human individuals. TCRdb's table, derived via immunoSEQ multiplex PCR, lists solely in-frame clones and lacks some. The sample records about 1,800,000 clones, approximately 95% being singletons. Source material: naive CD8+ T cells sorted from blood. These receptors were obtained from a man between 18 and 35 years old in good health. Both conserved end residues are part of each CDR3. A D gene is named only where the DNA matches it firmly. Clone size is stated in some rows and not others, as once, few, many or a class when expanded.

-	TRBV7-9	TRBJ1-4	-	TGTGCCAGCAGCTTCCCGGGGGCACCTAATGAAAAACTGTTTTTT	CASSFPGAPNEKLFF
TRBD2	TRBV4-3	TRBJ2-5	-	TGCGCCAGCAGCCCGCTAGCGGGAGAAGAGACCCAGTACTTC	CASSPLAGEETQYF
TRBD2	TRBV28	TRBJ2-5	-	TGTGCCAGCAGTCCCTACCCCGGGGGGGAGACCCAGTACTTC	CASSPYPGGETQYF
TRBD1	TRBV11-2	TRBJ2-7	-	TGTGCCAGCAGCCAGGGGGCCTACGAGCAGTACTTC	CASSQGAYEQYF
-	TRBV5-4	TRBJ1-2	-	TGTGCCAGCAGCCAGGGACCGGGTAACTATGGCTACACCTTC	CASSQGPGNYGYTF
TRBD2	TRBV9	TRBJ2-5	-	TGTGCCAGCAGCTCGGGAGGGGAGACCCAGTACTTC	CASSSGGETQYF
-	TRBV5-1	TRBJ1-2	few	TGCGCCAGCAGCTTGGGCCCCCGTTACGATGGCTACACCTTC	CASSLGPRYDGYTF
TRBD2	TRBV2	TRBJ2-7	once	TGTGCCAGCGGCGCTGGGGGAGGGCCGAGCACTTACGAGCAGTACTTC	CASGAGGGPSTYEQYF
TRBD2	TRBV11-2	TRBJ2-3	once	TGTGCCAGCAGCCATAGCGGGGGGGCGGATACGCAGTATTTT	CASSHSGGADTQYF
-	TRBV28	TRBJ1-1	-	TGTGCCAGCAGTTTATCCCCTGAAGCTTTCTTT	CASSLSPEAFF
-	TRBV11-2	TRBJ1-6	-	TGTGCCAGCAGCTTAGTTGGTATTTCACCCCTCCACTTT	CASSLVGISPLHF
-	TRBV5-5	TRBJ2-3	-	TGTGCCAGCAGCTTGGCTACAGATACGCAGTATTTT	CASSLATDTQYF
-	TRBV6-1	TRBJ1-1	-	TGTGCCAGCAGTGAATGGGGGGAAGAGGGGAACACTGAAGCTTTCTTT	CASSEWGEEGNTEAFF
TRBD1	TRBV23-1	TRBJ1-5	-	TGCGCCAGCAGTCAATCGGGCGCTTCCCAGGGGGTTCCCCAGCATTTT	CASSQSGASQGVPQHF
TRBD1	TRBV27	TRBJ1-6	-	TGTGCCAGCAGTCTATGGACAGGGGAAAATTCACCCCTCCACTTT	CASSLWTGENSPLHF
-	TRBV27	TRBJ2-5	-	TGTGCCAGCAGTTTTCTCGGGCCCCAAGAGACCCAGTACTTC	CASSFLGPQETQYF
-	TRBV4-2	TRBJ2-3	once	TGTGCCAGCAGCCAAGGATTCGGACAGCTTGATACGCAGTATTTT	CASSQGFGQLDTQYF
-	TRBV30	TRBJ2-2	-	TGTGCCTGGAGTGAGGCAGTTCCGGGGGAGCTGTTTTTT	CAWSEAVPGELFF
TRBD1	TRBV4-1	TRBJ1-1	-	TGCGCCAGCAGCCCCCTTCAGGGGGGAACTGAAGCTTTCTTT	CASSPLQGGTEAFF
-	TRBV2	TRBJ2-3	-	TGTGCCAGCAGTGAGGGGGACGCGGCAGATACGCAGTATTTT	CASSEGDAADTQYF
-	TRBV4-1	TRBJ2-2	once	TGCGCCAGCAGCCAAAACGGGGAGCTGTTTTTT	CASSQNGELFF
TRBD1	TRBV7-7	TRBJ2-1	-	TGTGCTAGCAGCTTAGAGTTCGAAACAGGGGGCTCCTACAATGAGCAGTTCTTC	CASSLEFETGGSYNEQFF
TRBD1	TRBV29-1	TRBJ1-2	-	TGCAGCGTTGAGGGACAGGGTAACTATGGCTACACCTTC	CSVEGQGNYGYTF
-	TRBV2	TRBJ2-7	-	TGTGCCAGCAGTGTCAGTTTGCAGGATTTCTACGAGCAGTACTTC	CASSVSLQDFYEQYF
-	TRBV13	TRBJ1-4	once	TGTGCCAGCAGCTGGTCGGACGCAACTAATGAAAAACTGTTTTTT	CASSWSDATNEKLFF
TRBD1	TRBV30	TRBJ1-1	-	TGTGCCTGGAGTAGGCTCCAGGTACAGGGGTTGACTGAAGCTTTCTTT	CAWSRLQVQGLTEAFF
-	TRBV7-2	TRBJ2-7	-	TGTGCCAGCAGCAAATCGAGGGATTCAGCCTACGAGCAGTACTTC	CASSKSRDSAYEQYF
-	TRBV13	TRBJ2-2	-	TGTGCCAGCAGCTATTGGACAGCCCCGAAACCTCATCCGAACACCGGGGAGCTGTTTTTT	CASSYWTAPKPHPNTGELFF
-	TRBV30	TRBJ1-1	-	TGTGCCGGTCAGGGTAAGGACACTGAAGCTTTCTTT	CAGQGKDTEAFF
-	TRBV4-1	TRBJ2-7	once	TGCGCCAGCAGCTTCCTGGGGCAGGAGTACGTGGAGCAGTACTTC	CASSFLGQEYVEQYF
TRBD2	TRBV13	TRBJ2-3	-	TGTGCCAGCAGCGTTTGGACTAGCGGCACAGATACGCAGTATTTT	CASSVWTSGTDTQYF
-	TRBV29-1	TRBJ1-2	-	TGCAGCGTTGGCGGGGGAGACTATGGCTACACCTTC	CSVGGGDYGYTF
-	TRBV7-8	TRBJ2-1	-	TGTGCCAGCAGCCCCCCCAGCTCCTACAATGAGCAGTTCTTC	CASSPPSSYNEQFF
-	TRBV7-2	TRBJ1-3	once	TGTGCCAGCAGCTTGGGCGTGCTTCAGGGGGGAAACACCATATATTTT	CASSLGVLQGGNTIYF
TRBD1	TRBV6-4	TRBJ1-4	few	TGTGCCAGCAGTGACAAGCTGACTTCGGGACAGGGTGCCGGGGGTACGGGAAAACTGTTTTTT	CASSDKLTSGQGAGGTGKLFF
-	TRBV5-6	TRBJ1-3	-	TGTGCCAGCAGCTCGGACTCTTATAGTCACACCATATATTTT	CASSSDSYSHTIYF
-	TRBV25-1	TRBJ1-1	-	TGTGCCACCGAAAAGGGGACTGAAGCTTTCTTT	CATEKGTEAFF
-	TRBV6-6	TRBJ2-7	-	TGTGCCAGCAGTACGTCTGAGGGGAGAGAGTACGAGCAGTACTTC	CASSTSEGREYEQYF
-	TRBV15	TRBJ1-5	-	TGTGCCACCAGCAGAGATATGGGGGAGGGTCAGCCCCAGCATTTT	CATSRDMGEGQPQHF